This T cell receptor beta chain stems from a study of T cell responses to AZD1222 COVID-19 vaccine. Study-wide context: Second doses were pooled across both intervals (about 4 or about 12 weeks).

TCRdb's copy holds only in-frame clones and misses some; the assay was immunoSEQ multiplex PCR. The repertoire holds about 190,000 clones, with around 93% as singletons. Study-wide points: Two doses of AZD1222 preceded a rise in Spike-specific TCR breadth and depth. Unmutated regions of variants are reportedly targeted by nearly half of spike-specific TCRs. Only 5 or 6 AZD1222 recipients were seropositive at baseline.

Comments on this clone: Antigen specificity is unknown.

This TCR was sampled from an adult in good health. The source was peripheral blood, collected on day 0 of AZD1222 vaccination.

The CDR3 loop is CATSRDKNTGELFF. CDR3 bases: TGTGCCACAAGCCGGGACAAGAACACCGGGGAGCTGTTTTTT. The genes are TRBV21-1 and TRBJ2-2; the table calls TRBD1, which could not be checked here. TRBV21-1 corresponds to a pseudogene. The CDR3 runs 14 residues.